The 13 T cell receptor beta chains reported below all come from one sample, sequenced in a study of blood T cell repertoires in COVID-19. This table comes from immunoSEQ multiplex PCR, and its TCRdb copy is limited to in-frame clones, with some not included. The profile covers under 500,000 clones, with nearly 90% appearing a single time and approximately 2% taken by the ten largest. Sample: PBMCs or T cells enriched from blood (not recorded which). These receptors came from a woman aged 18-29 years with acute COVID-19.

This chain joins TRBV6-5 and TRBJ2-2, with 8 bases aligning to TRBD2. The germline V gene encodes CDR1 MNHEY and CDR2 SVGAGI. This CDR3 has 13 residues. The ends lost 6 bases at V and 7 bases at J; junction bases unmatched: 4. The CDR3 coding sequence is TGTGCCAGCAGCGAGGGACTAGTCGGGGAGCTGTTTTTT. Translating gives CASSEGLVGELFF.

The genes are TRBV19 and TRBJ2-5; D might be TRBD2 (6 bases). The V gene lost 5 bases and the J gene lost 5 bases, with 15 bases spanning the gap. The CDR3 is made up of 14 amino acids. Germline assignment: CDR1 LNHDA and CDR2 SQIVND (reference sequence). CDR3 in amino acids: CASSLVGAGETQYF. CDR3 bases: TGTGCCAGTAGTTTAGTGGGTGCGGGGGAGACCCAGTACTTC.

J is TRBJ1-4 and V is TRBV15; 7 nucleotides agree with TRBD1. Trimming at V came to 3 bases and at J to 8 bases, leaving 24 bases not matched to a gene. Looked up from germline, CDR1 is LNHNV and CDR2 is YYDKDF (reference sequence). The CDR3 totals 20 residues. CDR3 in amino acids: CATSSPIGLTTGLEGEKLFF. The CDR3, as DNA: TGTGCCACCAGCAGTCCCATAGGCCTCACGACAGGGCTAGAAGGGGAAAAACTGTTTTTT.

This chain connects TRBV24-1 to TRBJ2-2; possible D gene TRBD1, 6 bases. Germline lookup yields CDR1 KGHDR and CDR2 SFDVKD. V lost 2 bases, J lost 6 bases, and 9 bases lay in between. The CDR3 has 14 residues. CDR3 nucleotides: TGTGCCACCAGTGATTCGGGACACTCCGGGGAGCTGTTTTTT. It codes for CATSDSGHSGELFF.

CDR3 DNA: TGTGCCACCAGCAGGTCAACAGGGTGGAATCAGCCCCAGCATTTT. It codes for CATSRSTGWNQPQHF. This chain links TRBV15 with TRBJ1-5, with a tentative D call TRBD1 (6 bases). Trimming left V 3 bases short and J 4 bases short, with 13 bases between. The CDR3 loop spans 15 amino acids. CDR1 and CDR2 (germline): LNHNV, YYDKDF (reference sequence).

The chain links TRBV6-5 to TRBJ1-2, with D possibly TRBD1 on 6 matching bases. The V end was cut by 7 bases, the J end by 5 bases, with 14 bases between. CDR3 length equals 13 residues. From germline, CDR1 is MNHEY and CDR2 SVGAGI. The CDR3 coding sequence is TGTGCCAGCATCCGGACAGCGGGGTATGGCTACACCTTC. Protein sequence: CASIRTAGYGYTF.

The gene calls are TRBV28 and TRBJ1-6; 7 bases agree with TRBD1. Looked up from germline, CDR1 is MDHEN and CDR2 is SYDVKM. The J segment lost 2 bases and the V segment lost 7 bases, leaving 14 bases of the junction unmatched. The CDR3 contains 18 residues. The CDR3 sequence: CASTLGRQGLAYNSPLHF. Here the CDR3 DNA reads TGTGCCAGCACCCTCGGGCGACAGGGTTTAGCCTATAATTCACCCCTCCACTTT.

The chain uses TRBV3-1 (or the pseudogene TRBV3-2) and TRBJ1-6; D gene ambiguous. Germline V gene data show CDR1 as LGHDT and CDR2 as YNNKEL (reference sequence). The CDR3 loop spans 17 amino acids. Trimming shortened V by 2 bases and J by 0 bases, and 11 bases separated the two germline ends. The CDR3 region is CASSQFHNNSYNSPLHF. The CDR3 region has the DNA TGTGCCAGCAGCCAATTTCACAACAACTCCTATAATTCACCCCTCCACTTT.

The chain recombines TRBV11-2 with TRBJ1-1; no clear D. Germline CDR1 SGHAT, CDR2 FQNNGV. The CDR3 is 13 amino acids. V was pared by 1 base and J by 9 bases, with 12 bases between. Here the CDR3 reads CASSLGSETQAFF. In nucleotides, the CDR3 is TGTGCCAGCAGCTTAGGTTCGGAGACCCAAGCTTTCTTT.

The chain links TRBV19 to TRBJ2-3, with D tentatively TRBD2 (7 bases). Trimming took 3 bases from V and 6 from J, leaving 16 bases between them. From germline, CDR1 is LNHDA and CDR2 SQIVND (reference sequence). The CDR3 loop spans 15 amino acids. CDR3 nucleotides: TGTGCCAGTAGTATCGGGGAGGGGGGCGCGGATACGCAGTATTTT. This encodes CASSIGEGGADTQYF.

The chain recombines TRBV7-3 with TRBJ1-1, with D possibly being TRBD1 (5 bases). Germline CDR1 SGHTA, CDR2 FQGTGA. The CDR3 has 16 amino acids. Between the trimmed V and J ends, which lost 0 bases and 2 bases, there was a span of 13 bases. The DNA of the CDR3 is TGTGCCAGCAGCTTAACCCCCGGGGGAACTAACACTGAAGCTTTCTTT. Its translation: CASSLTPGGTNTEAFF.

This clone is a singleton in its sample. CDR3 residues: CASSGGTNTDTQYF. CDR3 DNA sequence: TGCGCCAGCAGCGGCGGGACTAACACAGATACGCAGTATTTT. The genes are TRBV5-1 and TRBJ2-3, with 7 bases aligning to TRBD2. J gave up 2 bases and V 4 bases, and 4 bases lay outside the gene matches. Per the germline V gene, CDR1 is SGHRS and CDR2 is YFSETQ. The CDR3 is 14 residues long.

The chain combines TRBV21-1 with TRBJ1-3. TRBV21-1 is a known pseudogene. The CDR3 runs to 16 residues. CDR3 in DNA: TGTGCCAGCAGCAAAGTTCCGGGGAGCCCCAGGAACACCATATATTTT. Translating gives CASSKVPGSPRNTIYF.